Listed here are 5 T cell receptor beta chains from one sample, sequenced in a study of blood T cell repertoires in COVID-19. Assay used: immunoSEQ multiplex PCR; TCRdb lists only in-frame clones, some missing. The sample has some 230,000 clones; roughly four fifths are singletons. The source material was peripheral blood. Receptors were obtained from a woman over 75 with COVID-19, enrolled during active disease.

This sequence joins TRBV7-6 and TRBJ1-5; D may be TRBD1 (5 bases). The germline V gene encodes CDR1 SGHVS and CDR2 FNYEAQ. Trimming shortened V by 4 bases and J by 0 bases, and 16 bases separated the two germline ends. There are 17 residues in the CDR3. CDR3 DNA sequence: TGTGCCAGCAGCTCTCTACCGGGACTTTCTAGCAATCAGCCCCAGCATTTT. Translating it yields CASSSLPGLSSNQPQHF.

The chain employs TRBV11-3 and TRBJ2-1, with 10 bases matching TRBD2. This CDR3 is built from 15 residues. Germline loops: CDR1 SGHNT, CDR2 YENEEA. J was trimmed by 5 bases and V by 4 bases; bases with no gene match: 5. CDR3 loop: CASSSRTSGHNEQFF. Written as DNA, the CDR3 is TGTGCCAGCAGCTCCCGGACTAGCGGCCACAATGAGCAGTTCTTC.

This clone has a single count. The chain recombines TRBV6-5 with TRBJ1-1; the match to TRBD1 covers 8 bases. The CDR3 loop spans 14 amino acids. V trimming: 6 bases; J trimming: 5 bases; junction bases outside the gene matches: 8. Germline values: CDR1 MNHEY, CDR2 SVGAGI. CDR3 region: CASRRDRGVTEAFF. DNA of the CDR3: TGTGCCAGCAGACGTGACAGGGGTGTAACTGAAGCTTTCTTT.

This chain joins TRBV20-1 and TRBJ1-1; D is undetermined. Trimming pared 6 bases from V and 8 bases from J, leaving 13 bases between. CDR1 is DFQATT and CDR2 is SNEGSKA in the germline V gene (reference sequence). The CDR3 totals 11 residues. CDR3 in amino acids: CSAPRGGEAFF. CDR3 sequence (DNA): TGCAGTGCCCCCAGAGGAGGAGAAGCTTTCTTT.

The V and J genes are TRBV13 and TRBJ2-3; 9 bases map to TRBD2. The CDR3 length is 16 residues. Losses at the gene ends were 4 bases for V and 6 bases for J; bases not matched to a gene: 11. CDR1 is PRHDT and CDR2 is FYEKMQ in the germline V gene (reference sequence). CDR3: CASSSPAGGLGDTQYF. CDR3 in DNA: TGTGCCAGCAGCTCACCAGCGGGAGGCCTAGGGGATACGCAGTATTTT.